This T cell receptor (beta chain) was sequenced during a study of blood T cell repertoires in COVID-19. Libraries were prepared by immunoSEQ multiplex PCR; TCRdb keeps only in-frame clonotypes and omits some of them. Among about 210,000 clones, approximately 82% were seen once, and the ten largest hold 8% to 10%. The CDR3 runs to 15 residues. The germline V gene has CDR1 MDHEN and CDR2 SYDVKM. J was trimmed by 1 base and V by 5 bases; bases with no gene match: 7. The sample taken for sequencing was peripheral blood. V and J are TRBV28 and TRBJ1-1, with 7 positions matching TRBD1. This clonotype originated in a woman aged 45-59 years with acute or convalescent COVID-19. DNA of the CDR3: TGTGCCAGCAGTACGACAGGGCTTGGGAACACTGAAGCTTTCTTT. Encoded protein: CASSTTGLGNTEAFF.